These 4 T cell receptor beta chains were sequenced from one sample in a study of blood T cells in healthy people across ages. Through a sample-barcoded 5' primer and a J-beta primer mix, a second PCR was run for about 6 to 11 cycles. A single record per CDR3 protein comes from TCRdb applying MiXCR to the 5' RACE reads. The table records 1,500,000 or so distinct CDR3 sequences, approximately 43% of them present only once. The material sequenced was blood. These receptors were taken from a woman between 18 and 29 years old in good health.

This clonotype was counted a few times. The rearrangement uses TRBV6-1 and TRBJ2-1; D may be TRBD2 (5 bases). CDR1 and CDR2 from the germline V gene are MNHNS and SASEGT. V gave up 6 bases and J gave up 6 bases, with 9 bases separating them. The CDR3 consists of 12 residues. CDR3 amino acids: CASRSAGNEQFF. CDR3 sequence (DNA): TGTGCCAGCAGGTCGGCGGGCAATGAGCAGTTCTTC.

The chain combines TRBV4-2 with TRBJ2-7; the D gene could be TRBD1 or TRBD2 (5 bases each). V gave up 2 bases and J gave up 5 bases, with 10 bases separating them. Looked up from germline, CDR1 is LGHNA and CDR2 is YNFKEQ. The CDR3 loop spans 13 amino acids. The CDR3 loop reads CASSQFLGDEQYF. The CDR3 DNA is TGTGCCAGCAGCCAATTCCTGGGGGACGAGCAGTACTTC.

The V and J genes are TRBV4-3 and TRBJ2-4, with D hard to call. Trimming shortened V by 0 bases and J by 2 bases, and 11 bases separated the two germline ends. CDR1 and CDR2 from the germline V gene are LGHNA and YSLEER. The CDR3 has 16 residues. This chain's CDR3 is CASSQDRFSSKNIQYF. The CDR3 DNA follows: TGCGCCAGCAGCCAAGATAGGTTTTCGTCCAAAAACATTCAGTACTTC.

This clonotype has a handful of counts. The chain recombines TRBV28 with TRBJ1-6; D is undetermined. The CDR3 length is 13 residues. Germline V CDR1 and CDR2: MDHEN, SYDVKM. V was cut by 5 bases and J by 7 bases, with 9 bases left in between. Here the CDR3 reads CASSAYRNSPLHF. CDR3 bases: TGTGCCAGCAGTGCATACAGAAATTCACCCCTCCACTTT. The whole variable domain, remainder taken from reference TRBV28 and TRBJ1-6, is DVKVTQSSRYLVKRTGEKVFLECVQDMDHENMFWYRQDPGLGLRLIYFSYDVKMKEKGDIPEGYSVSREKKERFSLILESASTNQTSMYLCASSAYRNSPLHFGNGTRLTVT.